The T cell receptor beta chain described here comes from a study of CD8+ T cells in alopecia areata. Study at large: Dosing with tofacitinib proceeded for 6 to 18 months, followed by 6 months off drug.

Both CD4+ and CD8+ T cells were separated by sorting PBMCs. Sequencing used cDNA as its template, made by extracting RNA and reverse transcribing it. The table came from immunoSEQ multiplex PCR; TCRdb's copy has only in-frame clones and leaves some out. The table lists more than 90,000 clones, roughly two fifths of them singletons, with over 3% in the top ten. CDR1 and CDR2 (germline): SQVTM, ANQGSEA. CDR3 length equals 12 residues. The V end was cut by 2 bases, the J end by 7 bases, with 11 bases between. The sequenced material came from CD4+ T cells sorted from blood. This receptor was identified in a human donor with alopecia areata. V and J are TRBV29-1 and TRBJ1-2, with D unclear. CDR3 sequence (DNA): TGCAGCGTTGAAAAGGCGGGCGGTGGCTACACCTTC. It codes for CSVEKAGGGYTF.